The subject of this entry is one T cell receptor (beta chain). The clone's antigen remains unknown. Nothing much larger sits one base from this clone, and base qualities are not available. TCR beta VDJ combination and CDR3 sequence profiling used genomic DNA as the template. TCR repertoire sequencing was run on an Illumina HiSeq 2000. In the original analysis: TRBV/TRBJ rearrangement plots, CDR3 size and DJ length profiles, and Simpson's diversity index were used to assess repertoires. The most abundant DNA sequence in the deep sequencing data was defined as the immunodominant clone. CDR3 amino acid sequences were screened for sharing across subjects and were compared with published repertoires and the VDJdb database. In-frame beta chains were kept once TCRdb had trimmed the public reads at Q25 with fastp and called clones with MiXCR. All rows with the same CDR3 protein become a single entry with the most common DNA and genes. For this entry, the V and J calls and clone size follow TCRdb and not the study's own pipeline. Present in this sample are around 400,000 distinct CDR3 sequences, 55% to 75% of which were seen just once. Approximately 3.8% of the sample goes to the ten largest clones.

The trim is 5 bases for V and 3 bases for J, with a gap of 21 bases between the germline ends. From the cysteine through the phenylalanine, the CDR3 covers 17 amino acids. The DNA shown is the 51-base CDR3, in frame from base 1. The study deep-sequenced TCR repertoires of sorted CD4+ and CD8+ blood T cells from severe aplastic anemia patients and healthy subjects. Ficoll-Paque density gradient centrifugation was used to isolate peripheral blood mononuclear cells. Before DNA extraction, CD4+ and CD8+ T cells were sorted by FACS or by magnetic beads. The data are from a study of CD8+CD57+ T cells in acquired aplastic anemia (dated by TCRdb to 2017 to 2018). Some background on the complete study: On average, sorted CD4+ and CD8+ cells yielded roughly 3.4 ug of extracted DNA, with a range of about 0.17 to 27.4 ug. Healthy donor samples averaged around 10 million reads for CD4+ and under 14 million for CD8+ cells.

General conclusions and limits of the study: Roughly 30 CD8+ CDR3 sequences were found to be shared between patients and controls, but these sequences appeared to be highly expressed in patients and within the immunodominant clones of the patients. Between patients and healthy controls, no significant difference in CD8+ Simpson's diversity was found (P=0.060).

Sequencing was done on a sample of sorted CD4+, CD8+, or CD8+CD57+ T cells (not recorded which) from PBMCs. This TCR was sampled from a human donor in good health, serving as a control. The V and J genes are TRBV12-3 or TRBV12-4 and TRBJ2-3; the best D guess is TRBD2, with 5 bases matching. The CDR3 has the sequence CASSLWTLGIGTDTQYF. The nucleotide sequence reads TGTGCCAGCAGTCTCTGGACTCTAGGGATAGGGACAGATACGCAGTATTTT.